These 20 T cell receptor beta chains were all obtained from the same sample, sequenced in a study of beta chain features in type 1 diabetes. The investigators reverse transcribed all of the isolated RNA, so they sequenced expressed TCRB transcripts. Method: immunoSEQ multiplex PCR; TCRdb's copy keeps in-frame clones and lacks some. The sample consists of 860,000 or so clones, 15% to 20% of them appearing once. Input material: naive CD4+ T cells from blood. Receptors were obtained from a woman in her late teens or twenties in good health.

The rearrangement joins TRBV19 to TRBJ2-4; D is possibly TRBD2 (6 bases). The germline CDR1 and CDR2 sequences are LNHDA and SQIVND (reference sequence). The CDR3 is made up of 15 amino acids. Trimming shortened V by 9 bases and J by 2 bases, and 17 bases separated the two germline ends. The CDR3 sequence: CASKAGKWSKNIQYF. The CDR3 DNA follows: TGTGCCAGCAAAGCGGGCAAGTGGTCCAAAAACATTCAGTACTTC.

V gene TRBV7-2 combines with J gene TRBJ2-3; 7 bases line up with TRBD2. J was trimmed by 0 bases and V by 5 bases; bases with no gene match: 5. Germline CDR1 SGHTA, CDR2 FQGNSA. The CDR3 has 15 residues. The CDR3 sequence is CASSRSLASTDTQYF. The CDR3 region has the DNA TGTGCCAGCAGCCGATCACTAGCGAGCACAGATACGCAGTATTTT.

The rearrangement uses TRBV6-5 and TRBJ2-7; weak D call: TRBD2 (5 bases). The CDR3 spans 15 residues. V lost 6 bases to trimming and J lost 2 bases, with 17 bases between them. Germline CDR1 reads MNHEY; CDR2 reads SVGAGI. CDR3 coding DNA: TGTGCCAGCAGAACCTCGTCGGGGATTACCTACGAGCAGTACTTC. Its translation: CASRTSSGITYEQYF.

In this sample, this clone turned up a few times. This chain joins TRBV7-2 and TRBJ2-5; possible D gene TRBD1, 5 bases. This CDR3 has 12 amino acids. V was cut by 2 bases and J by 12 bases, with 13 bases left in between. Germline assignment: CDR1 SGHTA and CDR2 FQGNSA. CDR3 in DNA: TGTGCCAGCAGCTTACGGTGGGGCGCAAAGTACTTC. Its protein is CASSLRWGAKYF.

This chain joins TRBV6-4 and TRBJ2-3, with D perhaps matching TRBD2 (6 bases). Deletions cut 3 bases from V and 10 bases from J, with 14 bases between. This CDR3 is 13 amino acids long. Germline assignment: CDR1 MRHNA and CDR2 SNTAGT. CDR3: CASSEDRGTAQYF. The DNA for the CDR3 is TGTGCCAGCAGTGAGGACCGGGGGACTGCGCAGTATTTT.

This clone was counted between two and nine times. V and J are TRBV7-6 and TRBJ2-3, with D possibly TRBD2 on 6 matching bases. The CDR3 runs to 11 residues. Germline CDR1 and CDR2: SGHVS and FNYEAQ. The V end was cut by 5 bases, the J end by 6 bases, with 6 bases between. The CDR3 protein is CASSGGDTQYF. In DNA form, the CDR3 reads TGTGCCAGCAGCGGGGGGGATACGCAGTATTTT.

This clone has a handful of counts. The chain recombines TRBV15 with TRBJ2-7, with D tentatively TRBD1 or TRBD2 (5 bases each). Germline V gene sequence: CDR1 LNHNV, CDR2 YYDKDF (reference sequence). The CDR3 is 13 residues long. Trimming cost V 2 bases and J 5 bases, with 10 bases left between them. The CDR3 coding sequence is TGTGCCACCAGCAGAAGCAGGGACCACGAGCAGTACTTC. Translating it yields CATSRSRDHEQYF.

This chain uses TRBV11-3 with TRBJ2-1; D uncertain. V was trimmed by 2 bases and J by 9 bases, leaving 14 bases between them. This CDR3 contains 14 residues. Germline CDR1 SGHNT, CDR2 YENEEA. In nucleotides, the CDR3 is TGTGCCAGCAGCTTACGTTCACTCGGCAGTGAGCAGTTCTTC. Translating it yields CASSLRSLGSEQFF.

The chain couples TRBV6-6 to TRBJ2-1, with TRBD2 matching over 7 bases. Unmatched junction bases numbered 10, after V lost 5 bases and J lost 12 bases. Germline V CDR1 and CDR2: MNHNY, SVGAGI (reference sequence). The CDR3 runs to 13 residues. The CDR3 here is CASSTWTSIGQFF. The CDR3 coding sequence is TGTGCCAGCAGTACCTGGACTAGTATCGGGCAGTTCTTC.

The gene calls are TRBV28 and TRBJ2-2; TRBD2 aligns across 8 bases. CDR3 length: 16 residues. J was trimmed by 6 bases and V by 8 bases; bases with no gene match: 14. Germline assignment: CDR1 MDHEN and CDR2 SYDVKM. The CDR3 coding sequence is TGTGCCAGCCCACGCCGTTCGGGACTAGGTTCCGGGGAGCTGTTTTTT. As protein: CASPRRSGLGSGELFF.

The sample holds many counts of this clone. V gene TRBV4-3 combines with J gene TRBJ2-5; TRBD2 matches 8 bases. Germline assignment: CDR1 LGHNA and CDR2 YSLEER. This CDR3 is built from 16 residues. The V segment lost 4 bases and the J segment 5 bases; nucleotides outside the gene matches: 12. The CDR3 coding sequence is TGCGCCAGCAGCCGCGGACTAGCCGGAGGGGGGGAGACCCAGTACTTC. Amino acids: CASSRGLAGGGETQYF.

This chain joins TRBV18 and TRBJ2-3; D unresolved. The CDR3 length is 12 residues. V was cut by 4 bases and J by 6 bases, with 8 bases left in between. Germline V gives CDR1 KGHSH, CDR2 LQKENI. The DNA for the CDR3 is TGTGCCAGCTCACTCCGACCGGATACGCAGTATTTT. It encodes CASSLRPDTQYF. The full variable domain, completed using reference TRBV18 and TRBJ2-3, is NAGVMQNPRHLVRRRGQEARLRCSPMKGHSHVYWYRQLPEEGLKFMVYLQKENIIDESGMPKERFSAEFPKEGPSILRIQQVVRGDSAAYFCASSLRPDTQYFGPGTRLTVL.

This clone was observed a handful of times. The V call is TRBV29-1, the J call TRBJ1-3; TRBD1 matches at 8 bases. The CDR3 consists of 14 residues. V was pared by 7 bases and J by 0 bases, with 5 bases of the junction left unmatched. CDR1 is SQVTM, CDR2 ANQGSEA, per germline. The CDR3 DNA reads TGCAGCGCAACCACAGGGGGCTCTGGAAACACCATATATTTT. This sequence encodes CSATTGGSGNTIYF.

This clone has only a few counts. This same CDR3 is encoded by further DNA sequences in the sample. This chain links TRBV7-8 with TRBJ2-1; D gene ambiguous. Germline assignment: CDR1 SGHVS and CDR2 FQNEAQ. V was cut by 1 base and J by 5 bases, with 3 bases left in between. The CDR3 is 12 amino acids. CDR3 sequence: CASSLVHNEQFF. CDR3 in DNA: TGTGCCAGCAGCTTAGTTCACAATGAGCAGTTCTTC.

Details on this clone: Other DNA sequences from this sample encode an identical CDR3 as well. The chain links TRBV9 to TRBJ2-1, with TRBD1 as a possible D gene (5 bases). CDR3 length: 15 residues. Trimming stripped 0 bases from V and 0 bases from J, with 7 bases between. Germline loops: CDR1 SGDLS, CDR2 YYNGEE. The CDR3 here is CASSVEGFSYNEQFF. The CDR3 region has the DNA TGTGCCAGCAGCGTAGAGGGGTTCTCCTACAATGAGCAGTTCTTC.

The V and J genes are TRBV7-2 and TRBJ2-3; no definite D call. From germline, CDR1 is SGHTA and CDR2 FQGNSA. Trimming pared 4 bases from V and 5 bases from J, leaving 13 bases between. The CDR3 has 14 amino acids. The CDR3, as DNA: TGTGCCAGCAGCTCCCCTGTTCTGTTAGATACGCAGTATTTT. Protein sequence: CASSSPVLLDTQYF.

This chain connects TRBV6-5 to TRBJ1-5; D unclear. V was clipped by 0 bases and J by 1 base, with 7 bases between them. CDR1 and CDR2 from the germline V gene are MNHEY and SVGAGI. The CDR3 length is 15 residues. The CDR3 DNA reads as TGTGCCAGCAGTTACTCGTTTGAAAGCAATCAGCCCCAGCATTTT. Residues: CASSYSFESNQPQHF.

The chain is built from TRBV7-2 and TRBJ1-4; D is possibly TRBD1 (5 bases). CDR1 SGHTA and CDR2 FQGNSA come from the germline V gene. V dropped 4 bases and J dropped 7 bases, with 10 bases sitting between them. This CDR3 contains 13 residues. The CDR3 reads CASSYWGSEKLFF. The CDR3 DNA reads TGTGCCAGCAGCTATTGGGGGAGTGAAAAACTGTTTTTT.

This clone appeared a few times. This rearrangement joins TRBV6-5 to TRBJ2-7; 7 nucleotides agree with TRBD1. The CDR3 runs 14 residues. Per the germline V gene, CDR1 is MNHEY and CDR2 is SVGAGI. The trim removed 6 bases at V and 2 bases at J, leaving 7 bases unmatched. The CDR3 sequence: CASSLSGTAYEQYF. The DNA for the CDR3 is TGTGCCAGCAGCCTATCCGGGACAGCCTACGAGCAGTACTTC.

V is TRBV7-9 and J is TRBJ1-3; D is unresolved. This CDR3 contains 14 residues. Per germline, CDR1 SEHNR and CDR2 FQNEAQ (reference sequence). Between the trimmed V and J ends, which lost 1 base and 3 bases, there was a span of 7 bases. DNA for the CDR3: TGTGCCAGCAGCTTAGGCAGGCGTGGAAACACCATATATTTT. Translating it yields CASSLGRRGNTIYF. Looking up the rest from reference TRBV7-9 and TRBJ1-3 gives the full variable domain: DTGVSQNPRHKITKRGQNVTFRCDPISEHNRLYWYRQTLGQGPEFLTYFQNEAQLEKSRLLSDRFSAERPKGSFSTLEIQRTEQGDSAMYLCASSLGRRGNTIYFGEGSWLTVV.